Listed below are T cell receptor beta chains from one sample, sequenced in a study of blood T cells in healthy people across ages. TCRdb processed the 5' RACE reads anew with MiXCR; each CDR3 protein has one entry. Of 650,000 to 800,000 distinct CDR3 sequences in the sample, more than 40% were seen once. Sequenced sample: blood. Source of these receptors: a man aged 55 to 70 in good health. Both conserved end residues are trimmed from each CDR3.

j_call v_call cdr3_aa
TRBJ2-6 TRBV7-9 ASGYHSSGANVLT
TRBJ2-3 TRBV7-3 ASSLTSGGARDTDTQY
TRBJ2-1 TRBV14 ASSPLGGGMNEQF
TRBJ2-7 TRBV7-9 ASSFGQGFSYEQY
TRBJ1-2 TRBV24-1 ATSDEQDHGYT
TRBJ2-7 TRBV15 ATSRDLVETGGYEQY
TRBJ2-6 TRBV10-2 ASATSQGWSSGANVLT
TRBJ1-1 TRBV3-1 ASSQVSGIAAEAF
TRBJ2-5 TRBV20-1 SAPQGDGETQY
TRBJ2-5 TRBV5-1 ASTPGTGGRETQY
TRBJ2-1 TRBV5-1 ASSSRDRVFPNNEQF
TRBJ2-6 TRBV18 ASQVVGGWANVLT
TRBJ1-1 TRBV7-9 ASSSRGGRVPEAF
TRBJ2-2 TRBV29-1 SGRDPNTGELF
TRBJ2-6 TRBV7-9 ASSALAGANVLT
TRBJ2-1 TRBV4-1 ASSQVNGDPAF
TRBJ2-1 TRBV20-1 SATDRNNEQF
TRBJ1-2 TRBV2 ASRVLASTGYT
TRBJ2-5 TRBV7-2 ASSLKSGGLGETQY
TRBJ1-2 TRBV4-3 TSRGREDYGYT
TRBJ2-7 TRBV12-3/TRBV12-4 ASSRGRGQAYEQY
TRBJ2-1 TRBV20-1 SAGGGPLKNYNEQF
TRBJ2-1 TRBV20-1 SARGLAGVMGEQF
TRBJ2-7 TRBV6-1 ASKSSALNRDVSSYEQY
NA TRBV12-3/TRBV12-4 ASSQRQGFYEQY
TRBJ2-7 TRBV7-9 ASSPRQGQVEQY
TRBJ2-5 TRBV11-3 ASSYYEGERTWVQY
TRBJ1-1 TRBV5-1 ASSHGTNTEAF
TRBJ2-6 TRBV6-2/TRBV6-3 AHSPHQLGSGANVLT
TRBJ2-5 TRBV7-8 ASSRAELGVQY
TRBJ2-7 TRBV6-2/TRBV6-3 AIRRQDEQY
TRBJ2-5 TRBV5-1 ASSREKGLRTEETQY
TRBJ2-3 TRBV4-3 ASSQSWHPTDTQY
TRBJ2-4 TRBV2 ASKMTGVAKNIQY
TRBJ1-5 TRBV20-1 SARDSQRSNQPQH
TRBJ2-7 TRBV25-1 ATATGGVYEQY